This TCR beta chain was observed in a study of blood T cells in healthy people across ages. Study conclusions and caveats: The recorded TCR beta diversity per million T cells decreased in a roughly linear manner with age. The authors considered diversity estimates from one million T cells to be underestimates.

This clonotype was recorded a few times. Its antigen remains unknown. Then a second PCR, running about 6 to 12 cycles, was carried out with a sample-barcoded 5' primer and a J-beta primer mix. TCRdb re-analysed the 5' RACE reads in MiXCR, keeping a single row per CDR3 protein. The profile shows 1,100,000 or so distinct CDR3 sequences, 35% to 55% of them singletons. This TCR was sampled from a woman in her sixties or seventies in good health. Sequencing used blood.

Written as DNA, the CDR3 is TGCAGTGCTAGAGATCGTGGCAGGGCCTACGAGCAGTACTTC. Its protein product is CSARDRGRAYEQYF. The V and J genes are TRBV20-1 and TRBJ2-7; a possible D gene is TRBD1 (5 bases). Trimming shortened V by 0 bases and J by 2 bases, and 11 bases separated the two germline ends. Germline loops: CDR1 DFQATT, CDR2 SNEGSKA (reference sequence). The CDR3 is 14 residues long.